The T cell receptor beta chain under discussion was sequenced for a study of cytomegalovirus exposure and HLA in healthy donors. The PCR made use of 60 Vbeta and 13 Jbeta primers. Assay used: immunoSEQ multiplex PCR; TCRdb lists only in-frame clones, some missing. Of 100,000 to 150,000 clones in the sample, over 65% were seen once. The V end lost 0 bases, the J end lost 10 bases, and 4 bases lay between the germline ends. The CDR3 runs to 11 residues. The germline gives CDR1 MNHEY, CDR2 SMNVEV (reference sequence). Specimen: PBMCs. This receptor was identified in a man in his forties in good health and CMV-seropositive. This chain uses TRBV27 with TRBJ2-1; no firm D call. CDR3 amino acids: CASSLSTEQFF. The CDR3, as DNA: TGTGCCAGCAGTTTATCTACAGAGCAGTTCTTC.